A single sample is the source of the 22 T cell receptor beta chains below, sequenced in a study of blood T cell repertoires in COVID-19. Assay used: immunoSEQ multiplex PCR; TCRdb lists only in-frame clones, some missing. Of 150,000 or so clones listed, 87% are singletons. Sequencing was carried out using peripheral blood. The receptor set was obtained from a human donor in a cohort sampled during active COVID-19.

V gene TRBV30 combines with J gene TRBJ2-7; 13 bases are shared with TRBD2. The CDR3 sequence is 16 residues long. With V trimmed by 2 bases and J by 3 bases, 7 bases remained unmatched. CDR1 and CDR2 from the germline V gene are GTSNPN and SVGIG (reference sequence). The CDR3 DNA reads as TGTGCCTGGAGTCCCGGGACTAGCGGGGAGGGCTACGAGCAGTACTTC. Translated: CAWSPGTSGEGYEQYF.

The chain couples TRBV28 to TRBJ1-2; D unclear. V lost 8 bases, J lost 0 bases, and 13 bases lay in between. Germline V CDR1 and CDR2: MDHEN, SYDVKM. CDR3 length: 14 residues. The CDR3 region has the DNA TGTGCCAGCTCTTTCGAGAGGGCTAACTATGGCTACACCTTC. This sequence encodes CASSFERANYGYTF.

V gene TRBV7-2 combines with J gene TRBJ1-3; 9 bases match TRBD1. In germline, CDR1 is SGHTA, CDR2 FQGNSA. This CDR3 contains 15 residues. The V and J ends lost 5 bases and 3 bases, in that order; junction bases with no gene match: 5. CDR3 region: CASSQRQGGGNTIYF. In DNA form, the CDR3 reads TGTGCCAGCAGCCAAAGACAGGGGGGTGGAAACACCATATATTTT.

The DNA of the CDR3 is TGCGCCAGCAGCTTGCAGAGCAGGGCTACGGGCCGGCAAAGTGGCTACACCTTC. Translation gives CASSLQSRATGRQSGYTF. The V call is TRBV5-1, the J call TRBJ1-2; D may be TRBD1 (5 bases). The germline V gene encodes CDR1 SGHRS and CDR2 YFSETQ. This CDR3 is 18 amino acids long. V lost 1 base, J lost 7 bases, and 26 bases lay in between.

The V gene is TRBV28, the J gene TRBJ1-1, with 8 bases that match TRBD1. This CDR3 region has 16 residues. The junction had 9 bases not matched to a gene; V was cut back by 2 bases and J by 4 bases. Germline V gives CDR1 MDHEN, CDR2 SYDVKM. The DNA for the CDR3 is TGTGCCAGCAGTTTAAGGGAGGGGACAGGCCTCACTGAAGCTTTCTTT. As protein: CASSLREGTGLTEAFF.

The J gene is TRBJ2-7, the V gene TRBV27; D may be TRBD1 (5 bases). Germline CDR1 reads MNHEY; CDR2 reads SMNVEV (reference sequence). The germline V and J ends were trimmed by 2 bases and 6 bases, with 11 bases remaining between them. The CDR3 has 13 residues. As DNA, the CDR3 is TGTGCCAGCAGTTTAAAAGGGGTTAGCGAGCAGTACTTC. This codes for CASSLKGVSEQYF.

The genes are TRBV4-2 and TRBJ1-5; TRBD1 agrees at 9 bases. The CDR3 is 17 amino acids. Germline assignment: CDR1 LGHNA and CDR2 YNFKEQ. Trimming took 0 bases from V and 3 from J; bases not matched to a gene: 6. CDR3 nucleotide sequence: TGTGCCAGCAGCCAAGATGGGACAGGGACGCACAATCAGCCCCAGCATTTT. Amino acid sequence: CASSQDGTGTHNQPQHF.

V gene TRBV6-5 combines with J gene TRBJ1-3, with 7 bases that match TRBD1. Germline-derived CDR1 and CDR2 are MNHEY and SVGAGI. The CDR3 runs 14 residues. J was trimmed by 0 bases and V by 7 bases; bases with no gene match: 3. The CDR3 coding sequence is TGTGCCAGCACCTGGGACAGCTCTGGAAACACCATATATTTT. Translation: CASTWDSSGNTIYF.

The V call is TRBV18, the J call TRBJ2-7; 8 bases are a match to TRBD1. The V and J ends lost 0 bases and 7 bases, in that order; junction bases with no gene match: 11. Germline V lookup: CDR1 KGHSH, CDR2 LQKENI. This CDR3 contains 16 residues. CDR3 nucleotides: TGTGCCAGCTCACCACCGTTGCAGGGGGCGATTTATGAGCAGTACTTC. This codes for CASSPPLQGAIYEQYF.

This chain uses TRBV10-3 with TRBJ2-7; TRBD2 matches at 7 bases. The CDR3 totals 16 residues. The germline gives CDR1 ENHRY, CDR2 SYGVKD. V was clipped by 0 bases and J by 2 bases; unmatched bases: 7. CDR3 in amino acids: CAISESGGILPYEQYF. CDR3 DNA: TGTGCCATCAGTGAGTCGGGAGGGATCCTCCCCTACGAGCAGTACTTC.

The CDR3 reads CASSLRTSAYTF. The CDR3, as DNA: TGTGCCAGCAGCCTCCGGACATCAGCCTACACCTTC. The V and J genes are TRBV7-2 and TRBJ1-2; TRBD1 might be the D (5 bases). V lost 5 bases and J lost 10, with 14 bases in between. The CDR3 runs 12 residues. Per germline, CDR1 SGHTA and CDR2 FQGNSA.

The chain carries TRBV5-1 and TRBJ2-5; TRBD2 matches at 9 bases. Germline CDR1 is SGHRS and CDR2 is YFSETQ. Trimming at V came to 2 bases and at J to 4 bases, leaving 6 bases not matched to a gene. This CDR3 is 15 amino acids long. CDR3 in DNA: TGCGCCAGCAGCTTTGGCGGGGGGGCAGGAGAGACCCAGTACTTC. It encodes CASSFGGGAGETQYF.

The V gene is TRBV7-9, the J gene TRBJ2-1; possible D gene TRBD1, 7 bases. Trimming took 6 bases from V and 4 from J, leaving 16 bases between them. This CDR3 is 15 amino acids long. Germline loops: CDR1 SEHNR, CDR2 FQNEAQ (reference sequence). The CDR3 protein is CASRRDPGQYNEQFF. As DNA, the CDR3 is TGTGCCAGCAGGCGGGATCCGGGACAGTACAATGAGCAGTTCTTC.

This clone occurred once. The CDR3 region has the DNA TGTGCCAGTAGTATAGGCGGCGGGACAGGGGGCTACGAGCAGTACTTC. Translation gives CASSIGGGTGGYEQYF. The rearrangement links TRBV19 to TRBJ2-7, with TRBD1 matching over 11 bases. Per the germline V gene, CDR1 is LNHDA and CDR2 is SQIVND (reference sequence). V shed 1 base, J shed 3 bases, and the junction held 5 bases outside the gene matches. This CDR3 has 16 amino acids.

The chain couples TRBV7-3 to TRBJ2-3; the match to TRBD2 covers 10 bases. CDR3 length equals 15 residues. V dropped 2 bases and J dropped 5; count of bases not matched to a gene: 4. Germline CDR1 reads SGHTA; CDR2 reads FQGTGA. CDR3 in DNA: TGTGCCAGCAGCTTACAGCGGGGGGGCCGAGATACGCAGTATTTT. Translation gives CASSLQRGGRDTQYF.

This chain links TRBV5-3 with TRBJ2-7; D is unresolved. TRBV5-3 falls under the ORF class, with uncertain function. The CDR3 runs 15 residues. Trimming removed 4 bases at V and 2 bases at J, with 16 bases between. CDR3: CARSLTHLLAYEQYF. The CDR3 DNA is TGTGCCAGAAGCCTCACCCACCTGTTAGCCTACGAGCAGTACTTC.

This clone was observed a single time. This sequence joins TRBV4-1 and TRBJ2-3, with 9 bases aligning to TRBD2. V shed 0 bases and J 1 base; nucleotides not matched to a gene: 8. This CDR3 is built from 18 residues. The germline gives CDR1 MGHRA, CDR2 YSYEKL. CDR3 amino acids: CASSQESPAGGRTDTQYF. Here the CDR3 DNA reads TGCGCCAGCAGCCAAGAGTCCCCAGCGGGGGGTCGCACAGATACGCAGTATTTT.

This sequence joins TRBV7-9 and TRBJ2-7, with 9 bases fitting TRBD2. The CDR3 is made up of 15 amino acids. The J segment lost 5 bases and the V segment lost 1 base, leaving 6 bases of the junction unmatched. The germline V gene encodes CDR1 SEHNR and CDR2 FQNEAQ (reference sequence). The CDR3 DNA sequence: TGTGCCAGCAGCTTAGACGCTAGCGGGGCCCACGAGCAGTACTTC. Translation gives CASSLDASGAHEQYF.

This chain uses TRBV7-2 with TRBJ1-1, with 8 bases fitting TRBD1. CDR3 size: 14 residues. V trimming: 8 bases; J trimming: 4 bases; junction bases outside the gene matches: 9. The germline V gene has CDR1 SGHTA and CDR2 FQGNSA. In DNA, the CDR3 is TGTGCCAGCGGGGCTGACAGGGGCACCACTGAAGCTTTCTTT. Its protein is CASGADRGTTEAFF.

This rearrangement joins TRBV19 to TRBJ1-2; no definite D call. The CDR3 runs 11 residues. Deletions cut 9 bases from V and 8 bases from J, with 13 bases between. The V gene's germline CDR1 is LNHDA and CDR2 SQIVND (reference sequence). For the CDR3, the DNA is TGTGCCAGCTATTCGCGGGCCGGCTACACCTTC. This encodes CASYSRAGYTF.

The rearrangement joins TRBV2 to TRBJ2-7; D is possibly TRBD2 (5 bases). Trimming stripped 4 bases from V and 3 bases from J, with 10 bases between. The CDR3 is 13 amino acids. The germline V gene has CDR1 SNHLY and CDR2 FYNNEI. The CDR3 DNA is TGTGCCAGCAGTGGTAGCGCCTTCTACGAGCAGTACTTC. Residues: CASSGSAFYEQYF.

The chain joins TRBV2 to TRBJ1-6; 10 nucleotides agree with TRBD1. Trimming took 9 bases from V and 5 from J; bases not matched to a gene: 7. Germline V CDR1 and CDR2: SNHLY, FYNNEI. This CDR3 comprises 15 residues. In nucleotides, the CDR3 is TGTGCCAGGTCTAGCGGGACAGGGGATAATTCACCCCTCCACTTT. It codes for CARSSGTGDNSPLHF. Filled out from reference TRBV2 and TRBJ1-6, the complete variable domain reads EPEVTQTPSHQVTQMGQEVILRCVPISNHLYFYWYRQILGQKVEFLVSFYNNEISEKSEIFDDQFSVERPDGSNFTLKIRSTKLEDSAMYFCARSSGTGDNSPLHFGNGTRLTVT.